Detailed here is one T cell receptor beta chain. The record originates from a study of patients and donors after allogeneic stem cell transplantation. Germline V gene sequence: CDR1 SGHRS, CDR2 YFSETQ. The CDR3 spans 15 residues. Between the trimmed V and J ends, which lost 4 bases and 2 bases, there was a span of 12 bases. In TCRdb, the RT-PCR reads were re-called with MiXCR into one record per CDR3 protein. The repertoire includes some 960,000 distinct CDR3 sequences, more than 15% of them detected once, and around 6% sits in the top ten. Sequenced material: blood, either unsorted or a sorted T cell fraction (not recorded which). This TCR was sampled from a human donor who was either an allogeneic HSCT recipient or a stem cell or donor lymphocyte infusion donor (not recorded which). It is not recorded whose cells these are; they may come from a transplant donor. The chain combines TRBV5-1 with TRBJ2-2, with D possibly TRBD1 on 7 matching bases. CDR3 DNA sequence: TGCGCCAGCAGCCCCGGAGGGGGCAACACCGGGGAGCTGTTTTTT. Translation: CASSPGGGNTGELFF. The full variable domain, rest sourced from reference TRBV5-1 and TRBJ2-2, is KAGVTQTPRYLIKTRGQQVTLSCSPISGHRSVSWYQQTPGQGLQFLFEYFSETQRNKGNFPGRFSGRQFSNSRSEMNVSTLELGDSALYLCASSPGGGNTGELFFGEGSRLTVL.